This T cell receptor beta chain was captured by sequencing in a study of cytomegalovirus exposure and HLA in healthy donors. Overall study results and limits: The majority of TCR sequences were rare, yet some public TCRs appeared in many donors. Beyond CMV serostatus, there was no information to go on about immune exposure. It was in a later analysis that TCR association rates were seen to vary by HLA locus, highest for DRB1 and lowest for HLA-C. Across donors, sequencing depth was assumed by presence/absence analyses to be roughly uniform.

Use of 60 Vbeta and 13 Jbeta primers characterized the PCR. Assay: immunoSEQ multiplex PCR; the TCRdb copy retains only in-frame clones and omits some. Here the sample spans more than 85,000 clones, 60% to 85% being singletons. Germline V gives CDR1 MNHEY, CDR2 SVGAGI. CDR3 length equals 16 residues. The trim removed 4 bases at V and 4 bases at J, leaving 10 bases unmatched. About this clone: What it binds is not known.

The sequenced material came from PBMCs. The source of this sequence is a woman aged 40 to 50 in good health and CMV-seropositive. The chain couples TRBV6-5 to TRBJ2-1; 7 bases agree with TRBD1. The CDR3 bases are TGTGCCAGCAGTTTGGACTGGGACAGCCTATACAATGAGCAGTTCTTC. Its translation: CASSLDWDSLYNEQFF.